This is a list of T cell receptor beta chains from one sample in a study of blood T cell repertoires in COVID-19. The assay was immunoSEQ multiplex PCR, and TCRdb's table has in-frame clones only and misses some. The sample comprises a few hundred thousand clones, 80% to 90% of which are singletons, and about 1% rests with the top ten. The sequenced sample was PBMCs or T cells enriched from blood (not recorded which). Receptor source: a man younger than 35 who had recovered from COVID-19. Each CDR3 is given with its conserved first and last residue. Fields, in order: J gene, D gene, V gene, clone size, CDR3 protein, CDR3 DNA. D genes are given only for firm matches. The size of a clone is reported for some rows only, either as once, few or many, or as a class for expanded clones.

j_gene: TRBJ1-2; d_gene: -; v_gene: TRBV7-9; abundance: -; CDR3aa: CASTPSGSNYGYTF; CDR3nt: TGTGCCAGCACCCCAAGCGGATCTAACTATGGCTACACCTTC
j_gene: TRBJ2-7; d_gene: TRBD2; v_gene: TRBV15; abundance: -; CDR3aa: CATSRDETSGYEQYF; CDR3nt: TGTGCCACCAGCAGAGATGAGACTAGCGGGTACGAGCAGTACTTC
j_gene: TRBJ2-7; d_gene: -; v_gene: TRBV12-3/TRBV12-4; abundance: once; CDR3aa: CASSLAVSYEQYF; CDR3nt: TGTGCCAGCAGTTTGGCAGTCTCCTACGAGCAGTACTTC
j_gene: TRBJ2-5; d_gene: TRBD2; v_gene: TRBV7-7; abundance: -; CDR3aa: CASSLGLAGFGETQYF; CDR3nt: TGTGCCAGCAGCTTAGGGCTAGCGGGATTTGGAGAGACCCAGTACTTC
j_gene: TRBJ2-4; d_gene: -; v_gene: TRBV28; abundance: few; CDR3aa: CASSLMVGLGINIQYF; CDR3nt: TGTGCCAGCAGTTTGATGGTAGGGCTCGGGATAAACATTCAGTACTTC
j_gene: TRBJ2-5; d_gene: TRBD1; v_gene: TRBV7-6; abundance: -; CDR3aa: CASSSGQGVGPETQYF; CDR3nt: TGTGCCAGCAGCTCGGGACAGGGGGTAGGGCCAGAGACCCAGTACTTC
j_gene: TRBJ2-2; d_gene: TRBD1; v_gene: TRBV29-1; abundance: -; CDR3aa: CSVQFGQGNTGELFF; CDR3nt: TGCAGCGTTCAGTTTGGACAGGGAAACACCGGGGAGCTGTTTTTT
j_gene: TRBJ1-5; d_gene: TRBD1; v_gene: TRBV19; abundance: -; CDR3aa: CASSNPSGTGKYSNQPQHF; CDR3nt: TGTGCCAGTAGCAACCCGTCCGGGACAGGGAAATATAGCAATCAGCCCCAGCATTTT
j_gene: TRBJ2-1; d_gene: -; v_gene: TRBV7-9; abundance: -; CDR3aa: CASSSRLGPGYNEQFF; CDR3nt: TGTGCCAGCAGCTCCCGACTAGGACCCGGCTACAATGAGCAGTTCTTC
j_gene: TRBJ2-4; d_gene: -; v_gene: TRBV5-1; abundance: -; CDR3aa: CASTGTEGNIQYF; CDR3nt: TGCGCCAGCACCGGGACGGAGGGAAACATTCAGTACTTC
j_gene: TRBJ1-1; d_gene: TRBD1; v_gene: TRBV19; abundance: -; CDR3aa: CASSWDLTGDTEAFF; CDR3nt: TGTGCCAGTAGCTGGGACCTTACAGGGGACACTGAAGCTTTCTTT
j_gene: TRBJ2-3; d_gene: TRBD1; v_gene: TRBV5-1; abundance: -; CDR3aa: CASSPRDRGWIDTQYF; CDR3nt: TGCGCCAGCAGCCCCCGGGACAGGGGGTGGATAGATACGCAGTATTTT
j_gene: TRBJ2-1; d_gene: -; v_gene: TRBV24-1; abundance: -; CDR3aa: CATSEAGQSSPNEQFF; CDR3nt: TGTGCCACCAGTGAGGCGGGACAGAGTAGCCCCAATGAGCAGTTCTTC
j_gene: TRBJ1-2; d_gene: TRBD1; v_gene: TRBV6-4; abundance: -; CDR3aa: CASFGGQGRKGTDDYGYTF; CDR3nt: TGTGCCAGCTTCGGTGGACAGGGGCGTAAGGGGACAGACGACTATGGCTACACCTTC
j_gene: TRBJ1-6; d_gene: TRBD1; v_gene: TRBV3-1/TRBV3-2; abundance: -; CDR3aa: CASNRQGNSPLHF; CDR3nt: TGTGCCAGCAACCGACAGGGAAATTCACCCCTCCACTTT
j_gene: TRBJ2-1; d_gene: -; v_gene: TRBV27; abundance: -; CDR3aa: CASSYREGEQFF; CDR3nt: TGTGCCAGCAGTTACAGGGAGGGTGAGCAGTTCTTC
j_gene: TRBJ1-1; d_gene: TRBD1; v_gene: TRBV7-3; abundance: -; CDR3aa: CASSSRQGAKEAFF; CDR3nt: TGTGCCAGCAGCTCACGACAGGGGGCGAAGGAAGCTTTCTTT
j_gene: TRBJ1-4; d_gene: -; v_gene: TRBV7-6; abundance: -; CDR3aa: CASSLSGREKLFF; CDR3nt: TGTGCCAGCAGCTTATCAGGGCGGGAAAAACTGTTTTTT
j_gene: TRBJ2-1; d_gene: -; v_gene: TRBV7-9; abundance: -; CDR3aa: CAAQGRATYNEQFF; CDR3nt: TGTGCCGCCCAAGGGCGGGCCACCTACAATGAGCAGTTCTTC
j_gene: TRBJ2-7; d_gene: -; v_gene: TRBV6-5; abundance: -; CDR3aa: CASSYSRTPVGYEQYF; CDR3nt: TGTGCCAGCAGTTATTCTCGGACACCAGTCGGCTACGAGCAGTACTTC
j_gene: TRBJ1-6; d_gene: -; v_gene: TRBV5-4; abundance: few; CDR3aa: CASSLIAGGNSPLHF; CDR3nt: TGTGCCAGCAGCCTGATAGCGGGGGGCAACTCACCCCTCCACTTT
j_gene: TRBJ2-1; d_gene: -; v_gene: TRBV19; abundance: -; CDR3aa: CASSWAGDEQFF; CDR3nt: TGTGCCAGTAGTTGGGCAGGGGATGAGCAGTTCTTC
j_gene: TRBJ2-7; d_gene: -; v_gene: TRBV6-1; abundance: few; CDR3aa: CASSEGLPPYEQYF; CDR3nt: TGTGCCAGCAGTGAAGGGCTTCCACCCTACGAGCAGTACTTC
j_gene: TRBJ1-5; d_gene: TRBD1; v_gene: TRBV28; abundance: -; CDR3aa: CASRYEGAWSNQPQHF; CDR3nt: TGTGCCAGCAGGTACGAGGGGGCCTGGAGCAATCAGCCCCAGCATTTT
j_gene: TRBJ1-5; d_gene: -; v_gene: TRBV11-3; abundance: -; CDR3aa: CASTPSGRASSQPQHF; CDR3nt: TGTGCCAGCACCCCCAGCGGCAGAGCGAGTTCTCAGCCCCAGCATTTT
j_gene: TRBJ2-7; d_gene: -; v_gene: TRBV19; abundance: -; CDR3aa: CASSIRFFYEQYF; CDR3nt: TGTGCCAGTAGTATCAGGTTTTTCTACGAGCAGTACTTC
j_gene: TRBJ1-1; d_gene: -; v_gene: TRBV12-3/TRBV12-4; abundance: -; CDR3aa: CASSWGENTEAFF; CDR3nt: TGTGCCAGCAGCTGGGGGGAGAACACTGAAGCTTTCTTT
j_gene: TRBJ1-1; d_gene: -; v_gene: TRBV9; abundance: -; CDR3aa: CASSVAGIGGTNTEAFF; CDR3nt: TGTGCCAGCAGCGTAGCCGGGATCGGGGGGACGAACACTGAAGCTTTCTTT